This T cell receptor (beta chain) appears in the sequencing data of a study of cytomegalovirus exposure and HLA in healthy donors. The CDR3 loop spans 13 amino acids. With 3 bases removed from V and 0 bases from J, the gap between germline ends came to 5 bases. Germline V CDR1 and CDR2: LNHDA, SQIVND (reference sequence). The PCR was carried out with 60 Vbeta primers and 13 Jbeta primers. Here immunoSEQ multiplex PCR was the method, and the copy in TCRdb shows in-frame clones only, minus some. The sample includes some 76,000 clones, under 85% seen only once; the top ten take about 8.2%. This clonotype was sampled from a woman aged 40-49 years in good health and CMV-seropositive. Sequencing was done on a sample of PBMCs. This chain connects TRBV19 to TRBJ2-5; D ambiguous. The CDR3 loop is CASSIDYQETQYF. CDR3 sequence (DNA): TGTGCCAGTAGTATCGACTACCAAGAGACCCAGTACTTC.